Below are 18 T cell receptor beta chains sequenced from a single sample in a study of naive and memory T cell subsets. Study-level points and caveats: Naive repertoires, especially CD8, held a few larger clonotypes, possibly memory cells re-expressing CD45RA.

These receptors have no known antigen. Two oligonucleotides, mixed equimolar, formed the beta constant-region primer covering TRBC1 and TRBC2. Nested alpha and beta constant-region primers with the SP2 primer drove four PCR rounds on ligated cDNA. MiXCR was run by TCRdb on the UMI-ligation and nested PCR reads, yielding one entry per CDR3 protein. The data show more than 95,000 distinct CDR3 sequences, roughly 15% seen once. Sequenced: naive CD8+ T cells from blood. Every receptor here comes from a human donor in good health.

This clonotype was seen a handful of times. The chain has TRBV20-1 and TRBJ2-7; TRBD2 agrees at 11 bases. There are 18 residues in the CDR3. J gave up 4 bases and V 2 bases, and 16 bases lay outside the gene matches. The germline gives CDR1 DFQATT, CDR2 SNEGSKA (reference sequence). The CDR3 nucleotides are TGCAGTGCTAGATACGACCTCCTAGCGGGGGGCCTTCGTTACGAGCAGTACTTC. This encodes CSARYDLLAGGLRYEQYF.

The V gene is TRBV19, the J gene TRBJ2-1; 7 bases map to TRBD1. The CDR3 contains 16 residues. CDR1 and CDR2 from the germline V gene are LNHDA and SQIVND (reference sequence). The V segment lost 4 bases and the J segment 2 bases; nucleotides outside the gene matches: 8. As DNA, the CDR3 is TGTGCCAGTAGTAAATACTGGACAGGTACCTACAATGAGCAGTTCTTC. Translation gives CASSKYWTGTYNEQFF.

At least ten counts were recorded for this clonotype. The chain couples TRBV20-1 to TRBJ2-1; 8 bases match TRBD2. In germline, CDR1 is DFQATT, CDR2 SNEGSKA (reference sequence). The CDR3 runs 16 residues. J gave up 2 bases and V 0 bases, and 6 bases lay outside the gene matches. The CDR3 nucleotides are TGCAGTGCTAGAGATTTAGCGGGACCTACCTACAATGAGCAGTTCTTC. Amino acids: CSARDLAGPTYNEQFF.

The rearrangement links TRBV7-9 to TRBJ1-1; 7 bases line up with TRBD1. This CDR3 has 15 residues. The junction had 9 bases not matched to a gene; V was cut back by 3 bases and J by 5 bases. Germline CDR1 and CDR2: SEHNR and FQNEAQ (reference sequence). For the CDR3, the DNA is TGTGCCAGCAGCTTCAAAGGAACAGGGGAAACTGAAGCTTTCTTT. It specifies CASSFKGTGETEAFF.

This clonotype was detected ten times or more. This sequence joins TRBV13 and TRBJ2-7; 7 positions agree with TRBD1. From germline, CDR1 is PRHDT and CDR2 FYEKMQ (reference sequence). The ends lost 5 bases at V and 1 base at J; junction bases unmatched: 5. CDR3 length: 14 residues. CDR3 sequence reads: CASSSRDSSYEQYF. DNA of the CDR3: TGTGCCAGCAGCAGCCGGGACAGTTCCTACGAGCAGTACTTC. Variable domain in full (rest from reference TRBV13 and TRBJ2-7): AAGVIQSPRHLIKEKRETATLKCYPIPRHDTVYWYQQGPGQDPQFLISFYEKMQSDKGSIPDRFSAQQFSDYHSELNMSSLELGDSALYFCASSSRDSSYEQYFGPGTRLTVT.

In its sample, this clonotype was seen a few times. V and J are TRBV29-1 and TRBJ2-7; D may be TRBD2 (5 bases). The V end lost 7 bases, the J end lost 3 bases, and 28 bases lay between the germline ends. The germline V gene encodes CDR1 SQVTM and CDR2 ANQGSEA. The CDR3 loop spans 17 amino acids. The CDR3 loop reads CSALGNGARRSNYEQYF. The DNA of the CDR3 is TGCAGCGCACTGGGGAACGGTGCAAGGAGGTCCAACTACGAGCAGTACTTC.

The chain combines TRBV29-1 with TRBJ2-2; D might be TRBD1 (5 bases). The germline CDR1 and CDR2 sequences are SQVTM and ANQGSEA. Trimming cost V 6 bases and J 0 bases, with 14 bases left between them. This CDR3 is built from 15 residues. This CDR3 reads CSVDSADANTGELFF. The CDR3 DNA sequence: TGCAGCGTCGACAGCGCCGACGCGAACACCGGGGAGCTGTTTTTT.

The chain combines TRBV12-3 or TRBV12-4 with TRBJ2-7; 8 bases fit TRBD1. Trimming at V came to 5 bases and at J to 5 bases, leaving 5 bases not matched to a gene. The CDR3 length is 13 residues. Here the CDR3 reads CASSDRGNNEQYF. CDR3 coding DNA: TGTGCCAGCAGTGACAGGGGTAACAACGAGCAGTACTTC.

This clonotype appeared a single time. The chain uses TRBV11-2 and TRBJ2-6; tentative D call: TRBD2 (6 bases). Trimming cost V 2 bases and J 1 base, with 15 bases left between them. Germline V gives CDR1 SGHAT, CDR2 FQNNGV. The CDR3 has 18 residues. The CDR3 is CASSLNSVGGSGANVLTF. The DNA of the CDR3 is TGTGCCAGCAGCTTAAATTCCGTTGGGGGGTCTGGGGCCAACGTCCTGACTTTC.

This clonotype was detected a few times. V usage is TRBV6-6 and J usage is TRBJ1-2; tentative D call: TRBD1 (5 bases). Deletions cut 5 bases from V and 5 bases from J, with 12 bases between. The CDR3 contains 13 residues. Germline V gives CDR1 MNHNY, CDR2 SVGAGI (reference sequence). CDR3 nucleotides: TGTGCCAGCAGTAAGGGACTGAAGTATGGCTACACCTTC. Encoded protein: CASSKGLKYGYTF.

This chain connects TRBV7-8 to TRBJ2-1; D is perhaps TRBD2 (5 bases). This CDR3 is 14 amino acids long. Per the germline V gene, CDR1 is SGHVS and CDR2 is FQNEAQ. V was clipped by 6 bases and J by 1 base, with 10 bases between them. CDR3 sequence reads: CASRESGSYNEQFF. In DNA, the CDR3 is TGTGCCAGCAGGGAAAGCGGTTCCTACAATGAGCAGTTCTTC. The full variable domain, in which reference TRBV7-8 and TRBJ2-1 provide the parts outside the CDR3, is GAGVSQSPRYKVAKRGQDVALRCDPISGHVSLFWYQQALGQGPEFLTYFQNEAQLDKSGLPSDRFFAERPEGSVSTLKIQRTQQEDSAVYLCASRESGSYNEQFFGPGTRLTVL.

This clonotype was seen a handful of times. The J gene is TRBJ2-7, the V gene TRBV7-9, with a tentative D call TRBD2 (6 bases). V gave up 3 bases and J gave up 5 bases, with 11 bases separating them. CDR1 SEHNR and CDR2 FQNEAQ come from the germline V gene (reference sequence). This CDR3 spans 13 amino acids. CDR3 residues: CASSFTGEHEQYF. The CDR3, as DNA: TGTGCCAGCAGCTTTACGGGGGAACACGAGCAGTACTTC. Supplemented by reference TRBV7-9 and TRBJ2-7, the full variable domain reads DTGVSQNPRHKITKRGQNVTFRCDPISEHNRLYWYRQTLGQGPEFLTYFQNEAQLEKSRLLSDRFSAERPKGSFSTLEIQRTEQGDSAMYLCASSFTGEHEQYFGPGTRLTVT.

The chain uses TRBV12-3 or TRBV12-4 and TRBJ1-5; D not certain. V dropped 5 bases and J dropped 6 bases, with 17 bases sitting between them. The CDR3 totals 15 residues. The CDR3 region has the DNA TGTGCCAGCAGTCCCCCCGACCTGGGAGGTCAGCCCCAGCATTTT. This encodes CASSPPDLGGQPQHF.

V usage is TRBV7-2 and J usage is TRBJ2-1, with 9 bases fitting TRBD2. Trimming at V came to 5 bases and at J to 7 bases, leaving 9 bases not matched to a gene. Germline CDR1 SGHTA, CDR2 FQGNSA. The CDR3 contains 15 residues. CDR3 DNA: TGTGCCAGCAGCGTTAGCGGGGGAGGTTTAAATGAGCAGTTCTTC. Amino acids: CASSVSGGGLNEQFF.

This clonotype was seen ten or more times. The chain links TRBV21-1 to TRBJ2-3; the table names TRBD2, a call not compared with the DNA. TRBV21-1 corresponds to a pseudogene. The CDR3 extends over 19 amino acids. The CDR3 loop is CASSSRPGTSGVVTDTQYF. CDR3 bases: TGTGCCAGCAGCTCTCGTCCCGGGACTAGCGGGGTAGTCACAGATACGCAGTATTTT.

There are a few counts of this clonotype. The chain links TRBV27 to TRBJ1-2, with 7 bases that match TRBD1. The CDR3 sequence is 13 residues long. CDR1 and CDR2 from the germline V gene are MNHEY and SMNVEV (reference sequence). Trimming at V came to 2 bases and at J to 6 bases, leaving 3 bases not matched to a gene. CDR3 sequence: CASSLGGGNGYTF. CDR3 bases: TGTGCCAGCAGTTTAGGAGGGGGCAATGGCTACACCTTC.

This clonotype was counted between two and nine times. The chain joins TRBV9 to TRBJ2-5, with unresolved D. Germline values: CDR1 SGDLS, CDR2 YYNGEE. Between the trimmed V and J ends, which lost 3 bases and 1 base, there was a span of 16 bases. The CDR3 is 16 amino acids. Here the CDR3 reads CASSEVGLVSQETQYF. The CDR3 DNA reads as TGTGCCAGCAGCGAGGTAGGGCTGGTATCCCAAGAGACCCAGTACTTC.

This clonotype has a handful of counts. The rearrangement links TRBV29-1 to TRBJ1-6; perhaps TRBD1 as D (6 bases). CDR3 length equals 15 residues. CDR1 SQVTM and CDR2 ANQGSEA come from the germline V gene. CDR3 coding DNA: TGCCGTAGTCAACAGGGTTGCTTCTATAATTCACCCCTCCACTTT. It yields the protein CRSQQGCFYNSPLHF.